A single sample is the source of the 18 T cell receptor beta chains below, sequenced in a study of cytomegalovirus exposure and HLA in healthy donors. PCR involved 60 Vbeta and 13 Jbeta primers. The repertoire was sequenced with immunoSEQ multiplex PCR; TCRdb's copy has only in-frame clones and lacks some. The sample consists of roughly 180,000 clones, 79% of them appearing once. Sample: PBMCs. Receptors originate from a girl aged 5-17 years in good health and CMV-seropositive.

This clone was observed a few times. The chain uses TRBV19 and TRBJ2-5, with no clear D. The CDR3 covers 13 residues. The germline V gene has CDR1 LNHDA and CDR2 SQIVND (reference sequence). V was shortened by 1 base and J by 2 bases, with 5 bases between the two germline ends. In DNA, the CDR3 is TGTGCCAGTAGTATAGCGTCGCAAGAGACCCAGTACTTC. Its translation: CASSIASQETQYF. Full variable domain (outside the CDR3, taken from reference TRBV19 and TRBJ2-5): DGGITQSPKYLFRKEGQNVTLSCEQNLNHDAMYWYRQDPGQGLRLIYYSQIVNDFQKGDIAEGYSVSREKKESFPLTVTSAQKNPTAFYLCASSIASQETQYFGPGTRLLVL.

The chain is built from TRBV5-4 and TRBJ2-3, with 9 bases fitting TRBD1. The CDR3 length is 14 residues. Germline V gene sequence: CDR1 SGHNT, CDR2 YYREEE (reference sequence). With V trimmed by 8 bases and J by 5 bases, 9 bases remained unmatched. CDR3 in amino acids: CASRLQGAGDTQYF. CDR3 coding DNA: TGTGCCAGTCGATTACAGGGGGCGGGAGATACGCAGTATTTT.

CDR3 sequence reads: CASSLLAGEQFF. CDR3 nucleotides: TGTGCCAGCAGCCTACTAGCGGGGGAGCAGTTCTTC. The chain combines TRBV7-2 with TRBJ2-1, with TRBD2 matching over 10 bases. CDR1 SGHTA and CDR2 FQGNSA come from the germline V gene. The length of the CDR3 is 12 residues. The V gene end was trimmed by 5 bases and the J gene end by 10 bases; junction bases not matched to a gene: 2.

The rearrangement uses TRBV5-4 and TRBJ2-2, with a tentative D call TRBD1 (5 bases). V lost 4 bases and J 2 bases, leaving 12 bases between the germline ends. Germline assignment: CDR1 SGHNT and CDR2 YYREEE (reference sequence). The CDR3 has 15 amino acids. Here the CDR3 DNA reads TGTGCCAGCAGCCCGAGACAGTACAACACCGGGGAGCTGTTTTTT. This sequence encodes CASSPRQYNTGELFF.

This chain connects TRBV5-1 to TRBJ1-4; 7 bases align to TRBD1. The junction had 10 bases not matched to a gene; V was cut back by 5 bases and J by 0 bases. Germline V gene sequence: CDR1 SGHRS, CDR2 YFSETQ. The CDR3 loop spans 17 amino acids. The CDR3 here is CASRVTGMNPTNEKLFF. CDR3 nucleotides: TGCGCCAGCAGGGTGACAGGGATGAATCCAACTAATGAAAAACTGTTTTTT.

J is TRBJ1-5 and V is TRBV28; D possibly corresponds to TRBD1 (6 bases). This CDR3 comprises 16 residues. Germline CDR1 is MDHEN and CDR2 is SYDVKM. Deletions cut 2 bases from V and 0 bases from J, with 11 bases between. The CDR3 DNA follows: TGTGCCAGCAGTTTAAACAGGGCAGATAGCAATCAGCCCCAGCATTTT. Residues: CASSLNRADSNQPQHF.

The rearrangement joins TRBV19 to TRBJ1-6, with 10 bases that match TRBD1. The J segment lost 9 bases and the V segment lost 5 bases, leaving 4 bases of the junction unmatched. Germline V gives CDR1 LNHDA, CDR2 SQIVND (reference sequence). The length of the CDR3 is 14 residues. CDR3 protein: CASSPGTGASPLHF. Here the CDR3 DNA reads TGTGCCAGTAGTCCCGGGACAGGGGCTTCACCCCTCCACTTT.

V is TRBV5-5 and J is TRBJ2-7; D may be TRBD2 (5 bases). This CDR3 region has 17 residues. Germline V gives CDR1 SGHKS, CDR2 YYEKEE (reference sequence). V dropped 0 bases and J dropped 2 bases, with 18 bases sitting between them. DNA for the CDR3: TGTGCCAGCAGCTTGGCCACCACCGGGATTTGGGCCTACGAGCAGTACTTC. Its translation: CASSLATTGIWAYEQYF.

In DNA, the CDR3 is TGTGCCATCACCACTAGCGGGGGAGACAATGAGCAGTTCTTC. Translated: CAITTSGGDNEQFF. The rearrangement uses TRBV10-3 and TRBJ2-1, with TRBD2 matching over 11 bases. CDR1 ENHRY and CDR2 SYGVKD come from the germline V gene. There are 14 residues in the CDR3. V was pared by 7 bases and J by 5 bases, with 4 bases of the junction left unmatched.

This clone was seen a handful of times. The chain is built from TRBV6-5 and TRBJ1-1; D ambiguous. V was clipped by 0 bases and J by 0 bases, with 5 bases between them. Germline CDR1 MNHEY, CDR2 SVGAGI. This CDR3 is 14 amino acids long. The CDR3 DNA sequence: TGTGCCAGCAGTTACTCTTATATGAACACTGAAGCTTTCTTT. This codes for CASSYSYMNTEAFF.

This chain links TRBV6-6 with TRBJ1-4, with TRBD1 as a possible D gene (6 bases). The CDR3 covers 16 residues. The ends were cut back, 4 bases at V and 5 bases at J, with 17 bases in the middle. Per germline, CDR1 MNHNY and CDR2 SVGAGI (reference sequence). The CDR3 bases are TGTGCCAGCAGTTTTGAAGTCAGGGGTGGGAATGAAAAACTGTTTTTT. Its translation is CASSFEVRGGNEKLFF.

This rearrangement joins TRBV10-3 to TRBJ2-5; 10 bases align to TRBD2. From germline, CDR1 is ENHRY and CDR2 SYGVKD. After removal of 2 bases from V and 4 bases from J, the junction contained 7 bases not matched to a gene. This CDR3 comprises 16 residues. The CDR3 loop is CAISEEERGGRETQYF. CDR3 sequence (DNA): TGTGCCATCAGTGAGGAAGAGCGGGGGGGCCGAGAGACCCAGTACTTC.

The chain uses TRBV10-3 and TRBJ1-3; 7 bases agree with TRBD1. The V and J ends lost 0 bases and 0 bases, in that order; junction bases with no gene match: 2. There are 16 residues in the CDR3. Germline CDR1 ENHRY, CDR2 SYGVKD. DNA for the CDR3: TGTGCCATCAGTGAGTCGTGGACAGGCTCTGGAAACACCATATATTTT. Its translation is CAISESWTGSGNTIYF.

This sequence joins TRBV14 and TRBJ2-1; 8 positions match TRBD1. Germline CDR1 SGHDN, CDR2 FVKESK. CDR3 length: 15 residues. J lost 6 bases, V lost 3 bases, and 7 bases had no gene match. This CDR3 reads CASSHRQGFGNEQFF. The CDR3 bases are TGTGCCAGCAGCCACAGACAGGGGTTCGGCAATGAGCAGTTCTTC.

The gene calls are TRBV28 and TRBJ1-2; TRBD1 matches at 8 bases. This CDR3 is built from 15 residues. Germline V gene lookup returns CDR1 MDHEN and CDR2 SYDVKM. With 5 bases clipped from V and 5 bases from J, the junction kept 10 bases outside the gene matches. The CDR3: CASSPGQGVGYGYTF. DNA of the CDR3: TGTGCCAGCAGTCCCGGACAGGGTGTAGGTTATGGCTACACCTTC.

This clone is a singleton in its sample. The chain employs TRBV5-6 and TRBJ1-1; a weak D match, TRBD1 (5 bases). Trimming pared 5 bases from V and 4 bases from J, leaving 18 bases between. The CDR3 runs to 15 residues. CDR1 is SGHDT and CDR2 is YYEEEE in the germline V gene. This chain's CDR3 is CASSWAGVLGTEAFF. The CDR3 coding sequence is TGTGCCAGCAGTTGGGCGGGGGTTTTGGGCACTGAAGCTTTCTTT.

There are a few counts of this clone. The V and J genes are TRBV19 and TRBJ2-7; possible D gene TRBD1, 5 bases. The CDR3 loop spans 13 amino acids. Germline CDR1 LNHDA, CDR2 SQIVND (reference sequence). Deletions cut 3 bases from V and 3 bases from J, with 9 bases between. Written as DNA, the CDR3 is TGTGCCAGTAGTATGCACAGGAGCTACGAGCAGTACTTC. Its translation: CASSMHRSYEQYF. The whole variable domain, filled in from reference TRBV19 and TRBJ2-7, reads DGGITQSPKYLFRKEGQNVTLSCEQNLNHDAMYWYRQDPGQGLRLIYYSQIVNDFQKGDIAEGYSVSREKKESFPLTVTSAQKNPTAFYLCASSMHRSYEQYFGPGTRLTVT.

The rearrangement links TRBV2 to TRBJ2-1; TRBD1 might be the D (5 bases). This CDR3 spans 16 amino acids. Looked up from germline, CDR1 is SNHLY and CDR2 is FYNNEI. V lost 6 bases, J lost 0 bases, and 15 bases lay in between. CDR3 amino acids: CASRLYRTSSYNEQFF. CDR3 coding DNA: TGTGCCAGCAGGCTCTACAGGACCAGCTCCTACAATGAGCAGTTCTTC.